This passage covers 23 T cell receptor beta chains from one sample sequenced in a study of identical twins. A single record per CDR3 protein comes from TCRdb applying MiXCR to the 5' RACE reads. The sample shows 1,800,000 or so distinct CDR3 sequences, about 30% of them seen only once. The sequenced material came from cord blood. These receptors were taken from a newborn girl in good health.

The CDR3 nucleotides are TGCGCCAGCAGTGATTGGACCCTGTCTAAGAGCTCCTACAATGAGCAGTTCTTC. Translated, it gives CASSDWTLSKSSYNEQFF. The gene calls are TRBV10-2 and TRBJ2-1; D remains ambiguous. The germline V and J ends were trimmed by 3 bases and 0 bases, with 18 bases remaining between them. Germline values: CDR1 WSHSY, CDR2 SAAADI. CDR3 size: 18 residues.

This clonotype was counted ten times or more. V usage is TRBV13 and J usage is TRBJ2-4; a possible D gene is TRBD1 (5 bases). Germline V CDR1 and CDR2: PRHDT, FYEKMQ (reference sequence). The V end lost 4 bases, the J end lost 0 bases, and 13 bases lay between the germline ends. The CDR3 runs to 16 residues. CDR3 DNA sequence: TGTGCCAGCAGCTCCCTGGGGCAGATAGCCAAAAACATTCAGTACTTC. It encodes CASSSLGQIAKNIQYF.

This clonotype has only a few counts. The chain carries TRBV6-2 or TRBV6-3 and TRBJ2-7; 11 bases map to TRBD2. Losses at the gene ends were 2 bases for V and 2 bases for J; bases not matched to a gene: 5. Germline-derived CDR1 and CDR2 are MNHEY and SVGEGT. The CDR3 has 16 amino acids. CDR3 region: CASSYTLAGGTYEQYF. Written as DNA, the CDR3 is TGTGCCAGCAGTTACACCCTAGCGGGGGGAACCTACGAGCAGTACTTC.

This clonotype was seen a few times. V gene TRBV12-3 or TRBV12-4 combines with J gene TRBJ2-7; D uncertain. V lost 1 base and J 0 bases, leaving 13 bases between the germline ends. CDR3 size: 16 residues. CDR3 region: CASSLGSSTSSYEQYF. CDR3 DNA sequence: TGTGCCAGCAGTTTAGGGTCCAGTACCAGCTCCTACGAGCAGTACTTC.

Comments on this clonotype: The junction differs from germline at one of its ends, possibly a read error. The V gene is TRBV11-1, the J gene TRBJ2-1; a weak D match, TRBD1 (5 bases). Germline V gene data show CDR1 as SGHAT and CDR2 as FQDESV (reference sequence). This CDR3 is built from 14 residues. The CDR3 region has the DNA TGTGCCGGCAGCTTAGACAGCTCCTACAATGAACAGTTCTTC. It specifies CAGSLDSSYNEQFF.

This clonotype occurred once. The chain is built from TRBV27 and TRBJ1-5; no clear D. The CDR3 loop spans 16 amino acids. Germline V CDR1 and CDR2: MNHEY, SMNVEV (reference sequence). V lost 0 bases and J lost 2, with 11 bases in between. The CDR3 here is CASSLSAGYGNQPQHF. The CDR3 coding sequence is TGTGCCAGCAGTTTATCGGCCGGGTATGGCAATCAGCCCCAGCATTTT.

The chain uses TRBV24-1 and TRBJ1-1; no clear D gene. Germline V gene lookup returns CDR1 KGHDR and CDR2 SFDVKD. Trimming took 0 bases from V and 10 from J, leaving 14 bases between them. The CDR3 loop spans 14 amino acids. CDR3 protein: CATSDLGSAVGAFF. The DNA for the CDR3 is TGTGCCACCAGTGATTTGGGATCGGCAGTGGGAGCTTTCTTT.

This clonotype was observed a few times. The chain combines TRBV28 with TRBJ2-7; tentatively, D is TRBD1 or TRBD2 (5 bases each). Trimming cost V 8 bases and J 3 bases, with 17 bases left between them. Germline CDR1 MDHEN, CDR2 SYDVKM. There are 14 residues in the CDR3. CDR3 region: CASFTGTLFYEQYF. CDR3 nucleotides: TGTGCCAGCTTTACCGGGACCCTTTTCTACGAGCAGTACTTC.

V usage is TRBV13 and J usage is TRBJ2-1, with 7 bases fitting TRBD1. The CDR3 contains 13 residues. CDR1 and CDR2 (germline): PRHDT, FYEKMQ (reference sequence). V shed 5 bases, J shed 9 bases, and the junction held 7 bases outside the gene matches. In DNA, the CDR3 is TGTGCCAGCAGCGGGCCGACAGGGTCTGAGCAGTTCTTC. It specifies CASSGPTGSEQFF.

This clonotype has just a few counts. This chain uses TRBV12-3 or TRBV12-4 with TRBJ2-7; 10 bases match TRBD2. Trimming removed 5 bases from V and 3 bases from J; junction bases left unmatched: 7. The CDR3 is 15 amino acids. CDR3 sequence reads: CASSPPSGGIYEQYF. For the CDR3, the DNA is TGTGCCAGCAGTCCCCCTAGCGGGGGAATCTACGAGCAGTACTTC.

Ten or more counts support this clonotype. This chain connects TRBV6-5 to TRBJ2-7; 8 nucleotides line up with TRBD2. The germline V gene encodes CDR1 MNHEY and CDR2 SVGAGI. V dropped 2 bases and J dropped 3; count of bases not matched to a gene: 0. This CDR3 is built from 13 residues. The CDR3 sequence is CASSYGTSYEQYF. The CDR3 nucleotides are TGTGCCAGCAGTTACGGGACTAGCTACGAGCAGTACTTC.

This sequence joins TRBV11-1 and TRBJ2-1; D perhaps matches TRBD2 (5 bases). Germline V lookup: CDR1 SGHAT, CDR2 FQDESV (reference sequence). The CDR3 runs 18 residues. Trimming took off 4 bases at V and 6 bases at J, with 25 bases between the two ends. The DNA of the CDR3 is TGTGCCAGCAGCTCCCGGGGTCCCAACACTACGCGGCCCAATGAGCAGTTCTTC. It specifies CASSSRGPNTTRPNEQFF.

The table lists this clonotype with a few counts. This chain joins TRBV20-1 and TRBJ2-5; TRBD2 agrees at 8 bases. This CDR3 spans 11 amino acids. Germline V gene data show CDR1 as DFQATT and CDR2 as SNEGSKA (reference sequence). The V and J ends lost 6 bases and 11 bases, in that order; junction bases with no gene match: 8. CDR3 sequence reads: CSAASGPEQYF. In DNA form, the CDR3 reads TGCAGTGCCGCTAGCGGGCCTGAGCAGTACTTC.

This chain links TRBV2 with TRBJ1-2; D gene ambiguous. The CDR3 totals 11 residues. Trimming took off 8 bases at V and 3 bases at J, with 7 bases between the two ends. Germline V gene data show CDR1 as SNHLY and CDR2 as FYNNEI. The CDR3: CASRIYYGYTF. CDR3 nucleotides: TGTGCCAGCCGGATTTACTATGGCTACACCTTC. Full variable domain (rest looked up from reference TRBV2 and TRBJ1-2): EPEVTQTPSHQVTQMGQEVILRCVPISNHLYFYWYRQILGQKVEFLVSFYNNEISEKSEIFDDQFSVERPDGSNFTLKIRSTKLEDSAMYFCASRIYYGYTFGSGTRLTVV.

V usage is TRBV14 and J usage is TRBJ1-1; D is ambiguous. Germline CDR1 and CDR2: SGHDN and FVKESK. The V end lost 3 bases, the J end lost 7 bases, and 9 bases lay between the germline ends. CDR3 size: 12 residues. In DNA form, the CDR3 reads TGTGCCAGCAGCCATTCCCCGGTTGAAGCTTTCTTT. Its protein product is CASSHSPVEAFF.

This clonotype was seen many times. V usage is TRBV12-3 or TRBV12-4 and J usage is TRBJ1-2; perhaps TRBD1 as D (5 bases). Trimming shortened V by 3 bases and J by 2 bases, and 7 bases separated the two germline ends. This CDR3 comprises 13 residues. The CDR3 DNA follows: TGTGCCAGCAGTTTGACAGTCAACTATGGCTACACCTTC. As protein: CASSLTVNYGYTF.

The rearrangement links TRBV5-1 to TRBJ2-7, with 9 bases aligning to TRBD2. This CDR3 region has 18 residues. With V trimmed by 4 bases and J by 0 bases, 14 bases remained unmatched. The germline gives CDR1 SGHRS, CDR2 YFSETQ. CDR3 sequence: CASSIPTVAGESSYEQYF. The CDR3 DNA reads as TGCGCCAGCAGCATACCGACGGTAGCGGGGGAGTCCTCCTACGAGCAGTACTTC. Full variable domain (outside the CDR3, taken from reference TRBV5-1 and TRBJ2-7): KAGVTQTPRYLIKTRGQQVTLSCSPISGHRSVSWYQQTPGQGLQFLFEYFSETQRNKGNFPGRFSGRQFSNSRSEMNVSTLELGDSALYLCASSIPTVAGESSYEQYFGPGTRLTVT.

This chain uses TRBV6-5 with TRBJ2-4; no definite D call. Germline values: CDR1 MNHEY, CDR2 SVGAGI. CDR3 length: 17 residues. Between the trimmed V and J ends, which lost 0 bases and 4 bases, there was a span of 16 bases. This chain's CDR3 is CASSYSFGFGQKNIQYF. CDR3 coding DNA: TGTGCCAGCAGTTACTCGTTCGGGTTCGGGCAGAAAAACATTCAGTACTTC.

This clonotype was recorded a few times. The CDR3 DNA sequence: TGTGCCAGCGGGGGGATGACGAAGGAGACCCAGTACTTC. Translating gives CASGGMTKETQYF. This chain joins TRBV6-2 or TRBV6-3 and TRBJ2-5; D may be TRBD2 (6 bases). The germline V and J ends were trimmed by 8 bases and 5 bases, with 15 bases remaining between them. CDR3 length equals 13 residues. CDR1 is MNHEY and CDR2 is SVGEGT in the germline V gene.

V is TRBV5-1 and J is TRBJ2-3, with TRBD2 identical over 9 bases. With V trimmed by 6 bases and J by 6 bases, 14 bases remained unmatched. Germline V gene lookup returns CDR1 SGHRS and CDR2 YFSETQ. This CDR3 spans 16 amino acids. The CDR3 coding sequence is TGCGCCAGCATGAAGCCTAGCGGGGTGAGGGACGATACGCAGTATTTT. Translated, it gives CASMKPSGVRDDTQYF. The full variable domain, with the rest looked up from reference TRBV5-1 and TRBJ2-3, is KAGVTQTPRYLIKTRGQQVTLSCSPISGHRSVSWYQQTPGQGLQFLFEYFSETQRNKGNFPGRFSGRQFSNSRSEMNVSTLELGDSALYLCASMKPSGVRDDTQYFGPGTRLTVL.

The rearrangement joins TRBV20-1 to TRBJ1-6, with D possibly being TRBD1 (5 bases). The CDR3 length is 15 residues. The V gene lost 7 bases and the J gene lost 4 bases, with 17 bases spanning the gap. Germline V gene lookup returns CDR1 DFQATT and CDR2 SNEGSKA (reference sequence). CDR3: CSGNTGLNYNSPLHF. DNA for the CDR3: TGCAGTGGCAATACAGGCCTCAATTATAATTCACCCCTCCACTTT.

This clonotype was seen at least ten times. This chain connects TRBV5-1 to TRBJ2-1; D not certain. CDR1 is SGHRS, CDR2 YFSETQ, per germline. Trimming left V 0 bases short and J 4 bases short, with 5 bases between. This CDR3 is built from 13 residues. The CDR3 here is CASSLVPYNEQFF. The DNA of the CDR3 is TGCGCCAGCAGCTTGGTTCCGTACAATGAGCAGTTCTTC.

This clonotype was seen more than once but under ten times. The chain uses TRBV7-4 and TRBJ1-2; 12 bases fit TRBD1. Trimming at V came to 5 bases and at J to 0 bases, leaving 7 bases not matched to a gene. Germline lookup yields CDR1 SGHVT and CDR2 SQSDAQ. This CDR3 has 17 amino acids. CDR3 sequence (DNA): TGTGCCAGCAGCCAGGGACAGGGGGCCGAAGCTAACTATGGCTACACCTTC. This translates into CASSQGQGAEANYGYTF.